This TCR beta chain is drawn from a study of blood T cell repertoires in COVID-19. Turning to the study itself: The United States, Italy and Spain were the sources of the acute and convalescent COVID-19 samples. In each case, the material was cDNA or gDNA derived from T cells, B-cell-depleted T cells, or PBMCs.

Per the study methods: Estimated nucleated cell counts came from reference gene primer amplification. Method: immunoSEQ multiplex PCR; TCRdb's copy keeps in-frame clones and lacks some. V, J and clone size derive from that table, while D and trimming were established from the DNA sequence. Of about 130,000 clones in the sample, roughly three quarters are singletons; the top ten hold roughly 35%. This clone was picked up a small number of times. The CDR3 spans 14 residues. With 2 bases removed from V and 4 bases from J, the gap between germline ends came to 13 bases. In germline, CDR1 is SGHRS, CDR2 YFSETQ.

The source of this sequence is a man aged 40-49 years with active or convalescent COVID-19. The specimen was peripheral blood. V usage is TRBV5-1 and J usage is TRBJ2-7; TRBD2 is a possible D gene (6 bases). CDR3 region: CASSLGGEMYEQYF. Written as DNA, the CDR3 is TGCGCCAGCAGCTTAGGAGGGGAAATGTACGAGCAGTACTTC.